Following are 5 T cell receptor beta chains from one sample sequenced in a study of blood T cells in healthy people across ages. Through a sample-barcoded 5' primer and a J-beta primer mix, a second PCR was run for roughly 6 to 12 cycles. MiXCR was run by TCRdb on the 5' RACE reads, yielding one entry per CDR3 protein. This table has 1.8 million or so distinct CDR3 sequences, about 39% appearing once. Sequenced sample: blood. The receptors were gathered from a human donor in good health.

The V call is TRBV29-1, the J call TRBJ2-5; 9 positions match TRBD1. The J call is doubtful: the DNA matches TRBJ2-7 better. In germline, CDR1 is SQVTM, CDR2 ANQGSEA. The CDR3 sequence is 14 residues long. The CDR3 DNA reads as TGCAGCGCTGGGAAAAGACAGGGGGGCTACGAGCAGTACTTC. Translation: CSAGKRQGGYEQYF.

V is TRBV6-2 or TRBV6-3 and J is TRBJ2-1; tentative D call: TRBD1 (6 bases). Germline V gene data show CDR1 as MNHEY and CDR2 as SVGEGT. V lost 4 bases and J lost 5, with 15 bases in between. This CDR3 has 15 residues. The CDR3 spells CASSSAKGVNNEQFF. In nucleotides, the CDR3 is TGTGCCAGCAGTTCCGCGAAGGGGGTCAACAATGAGCAGTTCTTC.

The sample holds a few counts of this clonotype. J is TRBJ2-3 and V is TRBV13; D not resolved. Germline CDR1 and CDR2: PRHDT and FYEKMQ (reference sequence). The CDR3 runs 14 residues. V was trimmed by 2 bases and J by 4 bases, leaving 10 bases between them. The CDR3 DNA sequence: TGTGCCAGCAGCTTAAGGACCTCATCAGATACGCAGTATTTT. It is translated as CASSLRTSSDTQYF.

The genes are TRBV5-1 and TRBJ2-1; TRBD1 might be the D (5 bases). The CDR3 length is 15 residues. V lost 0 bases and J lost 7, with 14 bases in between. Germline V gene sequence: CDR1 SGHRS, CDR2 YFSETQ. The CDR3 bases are TGCGCCAGCAGCTTGGAGGGGCGTGGCAGGAATGAGCAGTTCTTC. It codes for CASSLEGRGRNEQFF.

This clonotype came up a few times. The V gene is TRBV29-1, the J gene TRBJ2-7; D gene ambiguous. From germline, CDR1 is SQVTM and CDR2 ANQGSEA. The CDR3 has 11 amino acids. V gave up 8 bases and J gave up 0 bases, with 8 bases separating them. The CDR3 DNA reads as TGCAGCCCCCGGAACTCCTACGAGCAGTACTTC. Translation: CSPRNSYEQYF.